Listed below are T cell receptor beta chains from one sample, sequenced in a study of shared clonotypes between healthy human individuals. Data came from immunoSEQ multiplex PCR; TCRdb stores just in-frame clones and leaves some out. Of 600,000 or so clones in the sample, 98% are singletons; the top ten hold 0.25% to 0.35%. Sequenced material: naive CD8+ T cells sorted from blood. Receptors originate from a man aged 25 to 45 in good health. CDR3s include the opening cysteine and the closing phenylalanine or tryptophan. A D gene is named only where the DNA matches it firmly. Only part of the rows carry a size: once, few, many, or a class if the clone is expanded.

clone_size: -
v_call: TRBV27
d_call: TRBD1
cdr3_length: 14
j_call: TRBJ1-2
cdr3_aa: CASRPSGTGYGYTF
cdr3_nt: TGTGCCAGCAGGCCCTCCGGGACAGGGTATGGCTACACCTTC

clone_size: -
v_call: TRBV5-5
d_call: -
cdr3_length: 15
j_call: TRBJ1-1
cdr3_aa: CASSLSTGPNTEAFF
cdr3_nt: TGTGCCAGCAGCTTGTCCACCGGGCCCAACACTGAAGCTTTCTTT

clone_size: -
v_call: TRBV7-2
d_call: -
cdr3_length: 17
j_call: TRBJ2-1
cdr3_aa: CASSLGYREYDPDEQFF
cdr3_nt: TGTGCCAGCAGCTTAGGTTACAGGGAGTACGATCCCGATGAGCAGTTCTTC

clone_size: -
v_call: TRBV9
d_call: -
cdr3_length: 16
j_call: TRBJ2-1
cdr3_aa: CASSVEWSSQDDEQFF
cdr3_nt: TGTGCCAGCAGCGTAGAGTGGTCGTCCCAGGACGATGAGCAGTTCTTC

clone_size: -
v_call: TRBV9
d_call: -
cdr3_length: 15
j_call: TRBJ2-7
cdr3_aa: CASSVDLVGPYEQYF
cdr3_nt: TGTGCCAGCAGCGTAGATTTGGTGGGGCCCTACGAGCAGTACTTC

clone_size: -
v_call: TRBV27
d_call: -
cdr3_length: 14
j_call: TRBJ1-1
cdr3_aa: CASSLSGVGAEAFF
cdr3_nt: TGTGCCAGCAGTTTATCAGGGGTTGGGGCTGAAGCTTTCTTT

clone_size: -
v_call: TRBV10-1
d_call: TRBD2
cdr3_length: 17
j_call: TRBJ2-1
cdr3_aa: CASSESPTMAGGNEQFF
cdr3_nt: TGCGCCAGCAGTGAGTCGCCCACTATGGCGGGAGGCAATGAGCAGTTCTTC

clone_size: -
v_call: TRBV12-5
d_call: -
cdr3_length: 17
j_call: TRBJ2-1
cdr3_aa: CASGLARTDPSYNEQFF
cdr3_nt: TGTGCTAGTGGTTTGGCACGGACAGACCCCTCCTACAATGAGCAGTTCTTC

clone_size: -
v_call: TRBV7-9
d_call: -
cdr3_length: 13
j_call: TRBJ2-7
cdr3_aa: CASSRGHSYEQYF
cdr3_nt: TGTGCCAGCAGCCGCGGGCATTCCTACGAGCAGTACTTC

clone_size: -
v_call: TRBV10-2
d_call: -
cdr3_length: 15
j_call: TRBJ1-5
cdr3_aa: CASSERGRAGQPQHF
cdr3_nt: TGCGCCAGCAGTGAGCGGGGCAGGGCAGGACAGCCCCAGCATTTT

clone_size: -
v_call: TRBV27
d_call: TRBD2
cdr3_length: 15
j_call: TRBJ2-1
cdr3_aa: CASSLSGGDYNEQFF
cdr3_nt: TGTGCCAGCAGCCTTAGCGGGGGGGACTACAATGAGCAGTTCTTC

clone_size: once
v_call: TRBV7-9
d_call: -
cdr3_length: 15
j_call: TRBJ2-1
cdr3_aa: CASSLASGVYNEQFF
cdr3_nt: TGTGCCAGCAGCTTAGCTTCAGGGGTTTACAATGAGCAGTTCTTC

clone_size: -
v_call: TRBV4-3
d_call: -
cdr3_length: 16
j_call: TRBJ2-7
cdr3_aa: CASSQARTVFSYEQYF
cdr3_nt: TGCGCCAGCAGCCAAGCAAGGACAGTCTTCTCCTACGAGCAGTACTTC

clone_size: -
v_call: TRBV29-1
d_call: -
cdr3_length: 10
j_call: TRBJ2-5
cdr3_aa: CSVVQETQYF
cdr3_nt: TGCAGCGTTGTCCAAGAGACCCAGTACTTC

clone_size: -
v_call: TRBV5-4
d_call: -
cdr3_length: 13
j_call: TRBJ2-7
cdr3_aa: CASSLLGSREQYF
cdr3_nt: TGTGCCAGCAGCTTGTTGGGGTCTCGCGAGCAGTACTTC

clone_size: -
v_call: TRBV28
d_call: -
cdr3_length: 14
j_call: TRBJ2-3
cdr3_aa: CASSFGNPTDTQYF
cdr3_nt: TGTGCCAGCAGTTTCGGGAACCCCACAGATACGCAGTATTTT

clone_size: -
v_call: TRBV12-5
d_call: -
cdr3_length: 16
j_call: TRBJ2-2
cdr3_aa: CASAPPGSQNTGELFF
cdr3_nt: TGTGCTAGTGCTCCCCCCGGGAGCCAGAACACCGGGGAGCTGTTTTTT